This entry concerns a single T cell receptor (beta chain). The antigen it binds to is not known. Base qualities are not at hand, and no much larger clone is one base apart. These data belong to a study of radiation and T cells in renal cell carcinoma (dated by TCRdb to the early 2020s). About the investigation overall: In total, approximately 54 samples, comprising around 25 tumors and approximately 27 peripheral blood samples, were subjected to TCR beta sequencing. Across all 50 or so samples, around 4,000,000 unique CDR3 nucleotide sequences, encoding 2.5 million to 3 million unique CDR3 amino acid sequences, were identified.

Beyond this particular receptor, the publication reports: Compared with control tumors, irradiated tumors had a greater number of dominant CDR3 motifs, and those motifs took up a bigger portion of the repertoire. Because the trial had a single-armed design, the trial could not examine how radiation dose or scheduling affected the TCR repertoire. TCR clonality was higher in irradiated tumors than in controls, as the top 100 clonotypes made up an average of approximately 54% of the repertoire in irradiated tumors compared with around 40% in nephrectomy-only tumors. Intratumoral heterogeneity went uncaptured because the only tumor material available was small regions of approximately 0.96 g.

Interpreted using the paper, the time point label stands for: tumor resected at nephrectomy. The treatment or condition label corresponds to: treatment-naive control, cytoreductive nephrectomy. For controls, tumors were taken from treatment-naive renal cell carcinoma patients who had cytoreductive nephrectomy with no radiation beforehand. Every patient's renal cell carcinoma showed clear cell pathology. Control tumors used for TCR sequencing were obtained from several females and over 10 males (median age approximately 60 years, range roughly 40 to 82) and were resected from the early 2010s to the mid-2010s. Tumor processing involved mechanical dissociation, digestion with collagenase/hyaluronidase at 37 degrees C, handling in gentleMACS C tubes, and storage in liquid nitrogen. The QIAamp DNA Blood Mini Kit (Qiagen) was used to prepare genomic DNA for TCR sequencing. The analyses included only samples that passed all quality control checks.

TCR beta libraries were generated from genomic DNA with the immunoSEQ kit, following the manufacturer's recommendations. To prepare the libraries, a first multiplex PCR with proprietary primers was run, followed by a second PCR that added unique barcodes, and a bead cleanup was done after each round. A kit-provided positive control reaction and a negative control reaction were included in every sample batch. The final libraries were assessed on an Agilent 4200 TapeStation D1000 ScreenTape, pooled by volume, and quantified by qPCR. An Illumina NextSeq500 fitted with a MidOutput 150-cycle cartridge performed the sequencing, running 156 Read1 cycles and 15 Index1 cycles with the kit's custom primers. The pooled library was loaded at roughly 0.92 pM with an approximately 21% PhiX control spike-in. Per the original workflow: Vendor-processed data were analyzed in R, and a clonotype was defined as all T cells sharing the same CDR3 nucleotide sequence. For clone abundance analyses, frequencies were normalized to the 10,000 most abundant clones in each sample. Before analysis, public T cell clones were removed, and these numbered fewer than five per sample on average. ImmunoMap was used for dominant motif analysis with the PAM10 matrix, a gap penalty of 30, and a homology threshold of 0.3, and any motif reaching a cumulative frequency of at least 0.01 was considered dominant. Drawn from immuneACCESS, this table holds only the in-frame rearrangements with V and J called that TCRdb kept. Clones are partly lost; checked studies trace under half to an unresolved V gene and leave the rest unexplained. The V and J calls and clone size come from that table; D and trimming were worked out from the DNA. The sample records approximately 14,000 clones, around 57% of which are singletons. The ten biggest clones cover 10% to 15% of the sample.

The TCR was taken from a man aged 50 or older with renal cell carcinoma. Here the sequenced sample was tumor tissue, taken from a patient whose treatment was nephrectomy without radiotherapy.

The nucleotides read TGTGCCAGCAGCGTAGCCGGCGGGGCAAGCACAGATACGCAGTATTTT. This translates into CASSVAGGASTDTQYF. The chain uses TRBV9 and TRBJ2-3; the D gene is perhaps TRBD2, from 6 matching bases. Based on the germline V gene, the CDR1 and CDR2 sequences are SGDLS and YYNGEE. Measured from the cysteine to the phenylalanine, the CDR3 is 16 residues long. CDR3 DNA only is kept here, 48 bases in frame from base 1. Trimming takes 0 bases from V and 0 bases from J, and the germline ends sit 11 bases apart.